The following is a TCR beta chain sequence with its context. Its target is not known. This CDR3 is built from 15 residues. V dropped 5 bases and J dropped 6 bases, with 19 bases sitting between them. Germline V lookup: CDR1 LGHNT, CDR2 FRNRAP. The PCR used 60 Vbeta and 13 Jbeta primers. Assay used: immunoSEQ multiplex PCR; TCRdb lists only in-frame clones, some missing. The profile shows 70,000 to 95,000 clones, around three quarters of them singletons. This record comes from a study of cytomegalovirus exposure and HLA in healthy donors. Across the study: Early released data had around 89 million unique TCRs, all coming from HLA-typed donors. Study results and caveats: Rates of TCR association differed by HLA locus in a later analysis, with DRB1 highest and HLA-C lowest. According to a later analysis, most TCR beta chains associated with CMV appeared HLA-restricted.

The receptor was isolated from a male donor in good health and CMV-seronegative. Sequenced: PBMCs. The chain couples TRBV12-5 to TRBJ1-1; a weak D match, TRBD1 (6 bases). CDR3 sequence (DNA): TGTGCTAGTGGTCCGGGGGAGGGGGGCCGGGCTGAAGCTTTCTTT. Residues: CASGPGEGGRAEAFF. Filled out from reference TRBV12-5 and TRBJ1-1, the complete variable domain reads DARVTQTPRHKVTEMGQEVTMRCQPILGHNTVFWYRQTMMQGLELLAYFRNRAPLDDSGMPKDRFSAEMPDATLATLKIQPSEPRDSAVYFCASGPGEGGRAEAFFGQGTRLTVV.